A single sample is the source of the 29 T cell receptor beta chains below, sequenced in a study of cytomegalovirus exposure and HLA in healthy donors. This PCR relied on a set of 60 Vbeta primers and 13 Jbeta primers. Method: immunoSEQ multiplex PCR; TCRdb's copy keeps in-frame clones and lacks some. Among roughly 150,000 clones listed, 70% to 80% were seen once. The sample consisted of PBMCs. The receptors come from a man between 18 and 29 years old in good health and CMV-seropositive.

The rearrangement links TRBV4-3 to TRBJ2-3; 11 nucleotides agree with TRBD2. Germline V gene data show CDR1 as LGHNA and CDR2 as YSLEER. The CDR3 loop spans 18 amino acids. Trimming cost V 1 base and J 2 bases; bases outside gene matches: 8. The CDR3 nucleotides are TGCGCCAGCAGCCAAGGAAAAGGGACTAGCGGCCTCACAGATACGCAGTATTTT. It encodes CASSQGKGTSGLTDTQYF.

The gene calls are TRBV5-1 and TRBJ2-1; perhaps TRBD2 as D (6 bases). The V gene's germline CDR1 is SGHRS and CDR2 YFSETQ. The CDR3 runs 14 residues. The germline V and J ends were trimmed by 0 bases and 5 bases, with 9 bases remaining between them. The CDR3 sequence: CASSLDGGDNEQFF. DNA for the CDR3: TGCGCCAGCAGCTTGGACGGAGGGGACAATGAGCAGTTCTTC.

The rearrangement links TRBV9 to TRBJ2-5; 7 bases match TRBD2. The CDR3 has 14 amino acids. V was pared by 0 bases and J by 4 bases, with 3 bases of the junction left unmatched. Germline V gene lookup returns CDR1 SGDLS and CDR2 YYNGEE. This CDR3 reads CASSVERGPETQYF. In nucleotides, the CDR3 is TGTGCCAGCAGCGTAGAGCGGGGCCCAGAGACCCAGTACTTC.

The V and J genes are TRBV6-1 and TRBJ2-5; 9 bases align to TRBD1. The assigned J gene may be wrong: the sequence end matches TRBJ2-7 better. CDR3 size: 13 residues. Germline CDR1 and CDR2: MNHNS and SASEGT. CDR3 amino acids: CASSMGQGYEQYF. CDR3 DNA sequence: TGTGCCAGCAGTATGGGACAGGGTTACGAGCAGTACTTC.

The chain has TRBV27 and TRBJ1-5, with TRBD1 as a possible D gene (6 bases). The CDR3 has 16 amino acids. Trimming took 0 bases from V and 4 from J, leaving 13 bases between them. CDR1 is MNHEY, CDR2 SMNVEV, per germline (reference sequence). The CDR3 DNA reads TGTGCCAGCAGTTTATCATTCCCCACAGGGAATCAGCCCCAGCATTTT. Its translation: CASSLSFPTGNQPQHF.

The CDR3 sequence: CASSQDRNYGYTF. For the CDR3, the DNA is TGTGCCAGCAGCCAGGACAGGAACTATGGCTACACCTTC. The genes are TRBV14 and TRBJ1-2, with 7 bases fitting TRBD1. CDR1 and CDR2 from the germline V gene are SGHDN and FVKESK. The CDR3 runs 13 residues. The trim removed 3 bases at V and 2 bases at J, leaving 0 bases unmatched. Full variable domain (rest looked up from reference TRBV14 and TRBJ1-2): EAGVTQFPSHSVIEKGQTVTLRCDPISGHDNLYWYRRVMGKEIKFLLHFVKESKQDESGMPNNRFLAERTGGTYSTLKVQPAELEDSGVYFCASSQDRNYGYTFGSGTRLTVV.

The V gene is TRBV27, the J gene TRBJ2-3; maybe TRBD2 (6 bases). The CDR3 is 14 amino acids. Germline loops: CDR1 MNHEY, CDR2 SMNVEV (reference sequence). Trimming removed 3 bases from V and 3 bases from J, with 10 bases in between. The CDR3 bases are TGTGCCAGCAGTTTTGGGGGAGGAACAGATACGCAGTATTTT. As protein: CASSFGGGTDTQYF.

The chain is built from TRBV18 and TRBJ1-5; D not resolved. CDR1 and CDR2 from the germline V gene are KGHSH and LQKENI. The germline V and J ends were trimmed by 5 bases and 4 bases, with 12 bases remaining between them. This CDR3 is built from 14 residues. CDR3 coding DNA: TGTGCCAGCTCAGAGGCACTTGGTAATCAGCCCCAGCATTTT. Its translation: CASSEALGNQPQHF.

This chain uses TRBV27 with TRBJ1-4; D gene unclear. The CDR3 is 13 amino acids. Trimming shortened V by 7 bases and J by 4 bases, and 10 bases separated the two germline ends. Germline V lookup: CDR1 MNHEY, CDR2 SMNVEV (reference sequence). The CDR3 DNA reads TGTGCCAGCACAGGTGAAGGTAATGAAAAACTGTTTTTT. It encodes CASTGEGNEKLFF. Using reference TRBV27 and TRBJ1-4 for the parts outside the CDR3, the full variable domain is EAQVTQNPRYLITVTGKKLTVTCSQNMNHEYMSWYRQDPGLGLRQIYYSMNVEVTDKGDVPEGYKVSRKEKRNFPLILESPSPNQTSLYFCASTGEGNEKLFFGSGTQLSVL.

V is TRBV6-1 and J is TRBJ2-3; D gene uncertain. Per germline, CDR1 MNHNS and CDR2 SASEGT. The V and J ends lost 3 bases and 4 bases respectively, with 11 bases between them. The CDR3 extends over 14 amino acids. CDR3 sequence reads: CASSDFGVADTQYF. The CDR3 region has the DNA TGTGCCAGCAGTGACTTCGGAGTAGCAGATACGCAGTATTTT.

This chain uses TRBV5-1 with TRBJ1-2; TRBD1 matches at 7 bases. Per the germline V gene, CDR1 is SGHRS and CDR2 is YFSETQ. V was clipped by 6 bases and J by 2 bases; unmatched bases: 13. CDR3 length: 16 amino acids. For the CDR3, the DNA is TGCGCCAGCACTCTGGGGTTGACAGGGACCAACTATGGCTACACCTTC. Amino acids: CASTLGLTGTNYGYTF.

The chain employs TRBV2 and TRBJ1-2; unclear D gene. The CDR3 runs to 14 residues. V was shortened by 2 bases and J by 8 bases, with 15 bases between the two germline ends. Germline V gene lookup returns CDR1 SNHLY and CDR2 FYNNEI. CDR3 amino acids: CASSEMRDLRGYTF. The CDR3 DNA is TGTGCCAGCAGTGAAATGAGGGATTTAAGAGGCTACACCTTC.

V is TRBV27 and J is TRBJ2-2, with 7 bases fitting TRBD2. Trimming at V came to 6 bases and at J to 2 bases, leaving 6 bases not matched to a gene. The length of the CDR3 is 15 residues. Germline V gene lookup returns CDR1 MNHEY and CDR2 SMNVEV (reference sequence). CDR3 sequence: CASRREGLNTGELFF. The CDR3 DNA sequence: TGTGCCAGCAGGAGGGAGGGGTTAAACACCGGGGAGCTGTTTTTT.

This chain links TRBV18 with TRBJ2-3; tentative D call: TRBD2 (5 bases). Per the germline V gene, CDR1 is KGHSH and CDR2 is LQKENI. Trimming cost V 5 bases and J 0 bases, with 12 bases left between them. The CDR3 is 15 amino acids. CDR3 in amino acids: CASSAGLSSTDTQYF. The CDR3 nucleotides are TGTGCCAGCTCAGCCGGACTCTCTAGCACAGATACGCAGTATTTT.

V gene TRBV5-1 combines with J gene TRBJ1-1, with 7 bases matching TRBD1. This CDR3 spans 14 amino acids. V lost 4 bases, J lost 0 bases, and 3 bases stayed unmatched. Germline CDR1 and CDR2: SGHRS and YFSETQ. CDR3: CASSGGQMNTEAFF. The CDR3 coding sequence is TGCGCCAGCAGCGGGGGACAGATGAACACTGAAGCTTTCTTT. Using reference TRBV5-1 and TRBJ1-1 for the parts outside the CDR3, the full variable domain is KAGVTQTPRYLIKTRGQQVTLSCSPISGHRSVSWYQQTPGQGLQFLFEYFSETQRNKGNFPGRFSGRQFSNSRSEMNVSTLELGDSALYLCASSGGQMNTEAFFGQGTRLTVV.

The CDR3 spells CASSLGLGGADTQYF. The CDR3 nucleotides are TGTGCCAGCAGCTTAGGACTGGGGGGGGCAGATACGCAGTATTTT. The chain recombines TRBV7-2 with TRBJ2-3; TRBD2 matches at 7 bases. Per the germline V gene, CDR1 is SGHTA and CDR2 is FQGNSA. Losses at the gene ends were 1 base for V and 4 bases for J; bases not matched to a gene: 5. The CDR3 is 15 residues long.

The rearrangement joins TRBV2 to TRBJ1-1, with 7 bases lining up with TRBD1. V dropped 5 bases and J dropped 7; count of bases not matched to a gene: 7. Germline CDR1 is SNHLY and CDR2 is FYNNEI. This CDR3 spans 13 amino acids. The CDR3 is CASSPDRYFEAFF. The CDR3 bases are TGTGCCAGCAGTCCGGACAGGTACTTTGAAGCTTTCTTT.

The chain is built from TRBV30 and TRBJ1-1; 9 bases map to TRBD1. CDR1 GTSNPN and CDR2 SVGIG come from the germline V gene (reference sequence). The CDR3 loop spans 13 amino acids. Germline trimming cut 4 bases from V and 7 bases from J; bases unmatched to any gene: 7. The CDR3 here is CAWTGQGTFEAFF. The CDR3 DNA is TGTGCCTGGACTGGACAGGGGACTTTTGAAGCTTTCTTT.

The V and J genes are TRBV6-5 and TRBJ2-1; D possibly corresponds to TRBD2 (5 bases). V lost 0 bases and J lost 0, with 9 bases in between. The V gene's germline CDR1 is MNHEY and CDR2 SVGAGI. The CDR3 is 16 amino acids. The CDR3 sequence: CASSYSSGSSYNEQFF. In DNA form, the CDR3 reads TGTGCCAGCAGTTACTCGAGTGGGAGCTCCTACAATGAGCAGTTCTTC.

This rearrangement joins TRBV28 to TRBJ2-5; 7 bases map to TRBD2. CDR1 MDHEN and CDR2 SYDVKM come from the germline V gene. The CDR3 is 12 amino acids. The ends lost 4 bases at V and 5 bases at J; junction bases unmatched: 1. CDR3 in amino acids: CASSYGRETQYF. As DNA, the CDR3 is TGTGCCAGCAGTTACGGGAGGGAGACCCAGTACTTC.

This clone was observed once. The CDR3: CASSLRDRITYEQYF. The CDR3 nucleotides are TGTGCCAGCAGTCTCCGGGACAGGATTACCTACGAGCAGTACTTC. The genes are TRBV27 and TRBJ2-7; 8 bases align to TRBD1. V gave up 5 bases and J gave up 2 bases; unmatched junction bases: 8. The CDR3 has 15 amino acids. Germline V gene data show CDR1 as MNHEY and CDR2 as SMNVEV (reference sequence).

The chain is built from TRBV19 and TRBJ1-2, with TRBD1 identical over 7 bases. Germline trimming cut 10 bases from V and 1 base from J; bases unmatched to any gene: 12. Germline assignment: CDR1 LNHDA and CDR2 SQIVND (reference sequence). The CDR3 extends over 15 amino acids. The CDR3 bases are TGTGCCACCCTTCCCTACCGGGACAGTAACTATGGCTACACCTTC. This gives the protein CATLPYRDSNYGYTF.

CDR3: CASSIQGRAFNEKLFF. The CDR3 DNA reads TGTGCCAGTAGTATCCAAGGCAGGGCTTTTAATGAAAAACTGTTTTTT. V usage is TRBV19 and J usage is TRBJ1-4, with D maybe TRBD1 (5 bases). The CDR3 contains 16 residues. The germline V and J ends were trimmed by 3 bases and 4 bases, with 15 bases remaining between them. Germline V lookup: CDR1 LNHDA, CDR2 SQIVND (reference sequence).

This chain connects TRBV11-2 to TRBJ2-5; 8 nucleotides match TRBD2. The CDR3 is 15 residues long. V shed 1 base and J 2 bases; nucleotides not matched to a gene: 3. The germline V gene encodes CDR1 SGHAT and CDR2 FQNNGV. The CDR3 region is CASSLGTSRQETQYF. The CDR3 bases are TGTGCCAGCAGCTTAGGGACTAGCAGGCAAGAGACCCAGTACTTC.

V usage is TRBV27 and J usage is TRBJ2-5, with D maybe TRBD1 (6 bases). Trimming pared 1 base from V and 4 bases from J, leaving 13 bases between. CDR1 and CDR2 (germline): MNHEY, SMNVEV (reference sequence). The CDR3 is made up of 15 amino acids. This CDR3 is CASSLYRDGLETQYF. The CDR3 DNA reads as TGTGCCAGCAGTTTATACAGGGATGGCCTAGAGACCCAGTACTTC.

There are a few counts of this clone. This CDR3 is also generated by other DNA sequences in the sample. The V call is TRBV7-9, the J call TRBJ2-7; 7 nucleotides agree with TRBD1. The V gene end was trimmed by 5 bases and the J gene end by 7 bases; junction bases not matched to a gene: 5. Germline CDR1 is SEHNR and CDR2 is FQNEAQ (reference sequence). The CDR3 runs 12 residues. The CDR3 DNA reads TGTGCCAGCAGCCTAACAGGGGAAGAGCAGTACTTC. As protein: CASSLTGEEQYF.

The rearrangement joins TRBV18 to TRBJ1-1, with a tentative D call TRBD1 (5 bases). The V and J ends lost 4 bases and 4 bases respectively, with 16 bases between them. This CDR3 spans 15 amino acids. Germline V gene sequence: CDR1 KGHSH, CDR2 LQKENI. The CDR3 DNA reads TGTGCCAGCTCACTATACCGGGACTTTAGCACTGAAGCTTTCTTT. Translation gives CASSLYRDFSTEAFF.

The CDR3 DNA reads as TGTGCCAGCAGCGCAGGGACAACCTACGAGCAGTACTTC. It translates to CASSAGTTYEQYF. V usage is TRBV5-6 and J usage is TRBJ2-7, with TRBD1 as a possible D gene (6 bases). CDR3 length: 13 amino acids. The V and J ends lost 4 bases and 2 bases respectively, with 10 bases between them. CDR1 and CDR2 (germline): SGHDT, YYEEEE.

There are a few counts of this clone. The chain couples TRBV5-5 to TRBJ2-7, with 9 bases lining up with TRBD1. The CDR3 consists of 16 residues. V lost 4 bases to trimming and J lost 3 bases; unmatched junction nucleotides: 11. CDR1 and CDR2 from the germline V gene are SGHKS and YYEKEE (reference sequence). The CDR3 bases are TGTGCCAGCAGCGAAGGACCCGGGACAGGGCTCTACGAGCAGTACTTC. Translating gives CASSEGPGTGLYEQYF.